This is a list of T cell receptor beta chains from one sample in a study of blood T cells in healthy people across ages. TCRdb recomputed calls from the 5' RACE reads with MiXCR, one row per CDR3 protein. The table lists hundreds of thousands of distinct CDR3 sequences, about 30% of them singletons. The sequenced material came from blood. The receptors stem from a woman of 80 years or more in good health. CDR3s include the opening cysteine and the closing phenylalanine or tryptophan. Each record gives: V gene, clone size, J gene, D gene, CDR3 DNA, CDR3 protein. The D gene is left open where the match is weak. Expanded clones are given a class, and other clones once, few, many or no size at all.

>TRBV6-1|-|TRBJ2-1|-
TGTGCCAGCAGTGGCTCTGGCGGGACGACACAGAGCTCCTACAATGAGCAGTTCTTC
CASSGSGGTTQSSYNEQFF
>TRBV12-3/TRBV12-4|many|TRBJ2-1|-
TGTGCCAGCAGGGTACTAGGCAATGAGCAGTTCTTC
CASRVLGNEQFF
>TRBV5-4|-|TRBJ2-2|-
TGTGCCAGCAGCCAACCTCTCGGGCGCGCCGGGGAGCTGTTTTTT
CASSQPLGRAGELFF
>TRBV6-5|-|TRBJ2-7|TRBD2
TGTGCCAGCAGCGGGAGGAACTCCTACGAGCAGTACTTC
CASSGRNSYEQYF
>TRBV7-2|few|TRBJ1-4|-
TGTGCCAGCAGCTTATCGGGGCCCACTAATGAAAAACTGTTTTTT
CASSLSGPTNEKLFF
>TRBV9|-|TRBJ1-3|-
TGTGCCAGCAGCGTAGGGGCTGGGTTCTCTGGAAACACCATATATTTT
CASSVGAGFSGNTIYF
>TRBV3-1|few|TRBJ1-2|-
TGTGCCAGCAGCACCCTTAACTATGACTACACCTTC
CASSTLNYDYTF
>TRBV6-5|-|TRBJ2-1|-
TGTGCCAGCAGGGGTGCACCGTCCGGTGGTGAGCAGTTCTTC
CASRGAPSGGEQFF
>TRBV6-1|few|TRBJ2-7|TRBD1
TGTGCCAGCGGCCTGACAGGGTCCTGCTACGAGCAGTACTTC
CASGLTGSCYEQYF
>TRBV2|few|TRBJ2-3|TRBD1
TGTGCCAGCGGTAGGACAGGGGGCAGGGTCACGAATACGCAGTATTTT
CASGRTGGRVTNTQYF
>TRBV11-2|-|TRBJ2-2|-
TGTGCCACCTCCCAGAGTCCTACGAACACCGGGGAGCTGTTTTTT
CATSQSPTNTGELFF
>TRBV2|-|TRBJ1-2|TRBD1
TGTGCCAGCAGTGAAGGACAGGGCATCACCTATGGCTACACCTTC
CASSEGQGITYGYTF
>TRBV15|many|TRBJ2-3|TRBD2
TGTGCCACCAGCAGAGGTCCGAGCGGGGGGGCAACAGATACGCAGTATTTT
CATSRGPSGGATDTQYF
>TRBV7-2|-|TRBJ2-5|TRBD2
TGTGCCAGCAGCGGAGGGTCGGGGGGGCAAGAGACCCAGTACTTC
CASSGGSGGQETQYF
>TRBV7-2|few|TRBJ1-4|-
TGTGCCAGCAGTAGAGTAAACGAAAAACTGTTTTTT
CASSRVNEKLFF
>TRBV12-3/TRBV12-4|once|TRBJ2-3|TRBD1
TGTGCCAGCAGATCGCGGACAGGGTTCACAGATACGCAGTATTTT
CASRSRTGFTDTQYF
>TRBV4-3|many|TRBJ2-7|TRBD2
TGCGCCAGCAGCCAAGAATGGAGCGGGGATCCCCTCTACGAGCAGTACTTC
CASSQEWSGDPLYEQYF
>TRBV12-3/TRBV12-4|many|TRBJ2-7|-
TGTGCCAGCAGTCGTAACTACGAGCAGTACTTC
CASSRNYEQYF
>TRBV29-1|-|TRBJ2-1|TRBD1
TGCAGCGTTGTTCTCTTGACAGGGGGCGCGACGGAGTACAATGAGCAGCTCTTC
CSVVLLTGGATEYNEQLF
>TRBV18|few|TRBJ1-1|-
TGTGCCAGCTCACCAAATTCGGACGTAGGAAGAGCTTTCTTT
CASSPNSDVGRAFF
>TRBV20-1|many|TRBJ2-1|TRBD2
TGCAGTGCTCCCGGTGGGGCGGGGGGATCCTACAATGAGCAGTTCTTC
CSAPGGAGGSYNEQFF
>TRBV12-3/TRBV12-4|-|TRBJ2-5|TRBD2
TGTGCCAGCACTCCGGCTAGCGGGGGATTCCAAGAGACCCAGTACTTC
CASTPASGGFQETQYF
>TRBV20-1|many|TRBJ2-5|TRBD2
TGCAGTGCTTCACTAGCGGGGGGGCCGAGGGAGACCCAGTACTTC
CSASLAGGPRETQYF
>TRBV28|-|TRBJ2-3|TRBD1
TGTGCCAGCAAAAAACCGGGACAGGGGGCAGATACGCAGTATTTT
CASKKPGQGADTQYF
>TRBV21-1|few|TRBJ1-1|-
TGTGCCAGCAGCAACCGGGACAGGGGGCTTTTAGACACTGAAGCTTTCTTT
CASSNRDRGLLDTEAFF
>TRBV7-9|many|TRBJ2-1|TRBD2
TGTGCCAGCAGCCGGACCGGGACTACCAATGAGCAGTTCTTC
CASSRTGTTNEQFF
>TRBV11-2|-|TRBJ2-5|TRBD1
TGTGCCAGCAGTAAACCGGGACAGGGTGGAGAGACCCAGTACTTC
CASSKPGQGGETQYF
>TRBV6-5|many|TRBJ1-2|-
TGTGCCAGCAGTCCAGGGATGTATGGCTACACCTTC
CASSPGMYGYTF
>TRBV25-1|once|TRBJ1-5|-
TGTGCCAGCAGTCAGGCAGGCAATCAGCCCCAGCATTTT
CASSQAGNQPQHF
>TRBV27|many|TRBJ2-7|TRBD1
TGTGCCAGCAGTTTCTCCCAGACAGGGGGCTACGAGCAGTACTTC
CASSFSQTGGYEQYF
>TRBV9|-|TRBJ2-3|TRBD2
TGTGCCAGCAGCCCCCTGTCCGGGGGGGCCACAGATACGCAGTATTTT
CASSPLSGGATDTQYF
>TRBV6-5|-|TRBJ1-2|-
TGTGCCAGCTACGAGGACTATGGCTACACCTTC
CASYEDYGYTF
>TRBV3-1|-|TRBJ1-6|-
TGTGCCAGCGGCCCCGGGACCCCGCTTGATAATTCACCCCTCCACTTT
CASGPGTPLDNSPLHF